The rows below give T cell receptor beta chains drawn from one sample of a study of blood T cells in healthy people across ages. A single record per CDR3 protein comes from TCRdb applying MiXCR to the 5' RACE reads. The sample lists about 1.5 million distinct CDR3 sequences; 42% were seen once. The sequenced sample was blood. All receptors derive from a woman aged 18-30 years in good health. Each CDR3 is given with its conserved first and last residue. The D gene is left open where the match is weak. Clone size is not always given. Where it is, it says once, few, many or a class for expanded clones.

>TRBV29-1|-|TRBJ1-1|few
CSVLQGMNTEAFF
TGCAGCGTTTTACAGGGTATGAACACTGAAGCTTTCTTT
>TRBV6-5|-|TRBJ1-5|-
CASSYRHSNQPQHF
TGTGCCAGCAGTTACCGACATAGCAATCAGCCCCAGCATTTT
>TRBV10-3|TRBD2|TRBJ2-3|-
CAISESGGRPSTDTQYF
TGTGCCATCAGTGAGTCCGGGGGGAGACCTAGCACAGATACGCAGTATTTT
>TRBV27|-|TRBJ2-1|-
CASSLSVGGKDNEQFF
TGTGCCAGCAGTTTATCCGTGGGCGGCAAGGACAATGAGCAGTTCTTC
>TRBV14|-|TRBJ1-1|once
CASSQVPVGTEAFF
TGTGCCAGCAGCCAAGTTCCCGTGGGCACTGAAGCTTTCTTT
>TRBV27|TRBD1|TRBJ2-4|-
CASSKGTGGSDIQYF
TGTGCCAGCAGTAAAGGGACAGGGGGCTCGGACATTCAGTACTTC
>TRBV4-1|TRBD1|TRBJ1-6|few
CASSHDPGTGSSPLHF
TGCGCCAGCAGCCACGATCCCGGGACAGGGAGCTCACCCCTCCACTTT
>TRBV20-1|-|TRBJ1-1|-
CSARDSRDIGNTEAFF
TGCAGTGCTAGAGATTCGAGGGACATAGGGAACACTGAAGCTTTCTTT
>TRBV2|TRBD1|TRBJ1-4|-
CASSAQGGDEKLFF
TGTGCCAGCAGTGCACAGGGGGGCGATGAAAAACTGTTTTTT
>TRBV4-1|-|TRBJ2-1|-
CASSQDQRGPYNEQFF
TGCGCCAGCAGTCAAGATCAACGGGGGCCCTACAATGAGCAGTTCTTC
>TRBV10-3|-|TRBJ1-2|-
CAISESALGYTF
TGTGCCATCAGTGAGTCCGCCCTGGGCTACACCTTC
>TRBV20-1|-|TRBJ2-6|once
CSARRTQGAGANALTF
TGCAGTGCTAGAAGGACTCAGGGCGCTGGGGCCAACGCCCTGACTTTC
>TRBV29-1|-|TRBJ1-4|-
CSVGGADSATNEKLFF
TGCAGCGTTGGGGGGGCAGATTCTGCAACTAATGAAAAACTGTTTTTT
>TRBV7-9|-|TRBJ2-1|-
CASSPRTGFGIAGPYNEQFF
TGTGCCAGCAGCCCCCGGACAGGGTTTGGTATAGCGGGACCCTACAATGAGCAGTTCTTC
>TRBV12-3/TRBV12-4|-|TRBJ2-3|-
CASSFERSTDTQYF
TGTGCCAGCAGTTTTGAGCGGAGCACAGATACGCAGTATTTT
>TRBV28|-|TRBJ2-5|-
CASSEYRAVAGGETQYF
TGTGCCAGCAGTGAATACAGGGCCGTAGCCGGGGGGGAGACCCAGTACTTC
>TRBV11-2|TRBD2|TRBJ2-1|-
CASSLVGRGGREIEQFF
TGTGCCAGCAGCTTAGTCGGGCGGGGGGGCCGAGAGATTGAGCAGTTCTTC